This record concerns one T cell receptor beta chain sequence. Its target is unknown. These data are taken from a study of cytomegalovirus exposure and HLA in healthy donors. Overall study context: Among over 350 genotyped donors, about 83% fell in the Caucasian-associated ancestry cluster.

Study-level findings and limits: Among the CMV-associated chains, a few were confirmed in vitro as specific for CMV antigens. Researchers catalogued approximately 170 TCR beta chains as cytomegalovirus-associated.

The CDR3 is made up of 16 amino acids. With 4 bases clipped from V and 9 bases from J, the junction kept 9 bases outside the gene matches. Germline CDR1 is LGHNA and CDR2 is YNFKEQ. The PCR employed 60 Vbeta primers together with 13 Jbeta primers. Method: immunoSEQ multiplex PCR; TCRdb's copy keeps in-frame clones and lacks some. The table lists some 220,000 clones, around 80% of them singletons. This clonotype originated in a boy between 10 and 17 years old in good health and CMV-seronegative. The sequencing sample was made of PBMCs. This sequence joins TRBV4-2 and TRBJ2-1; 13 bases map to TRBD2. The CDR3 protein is CASSPLVTSGRSEQFF. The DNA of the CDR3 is TGTGCCAGCAGCCCTCTCGTGACTAGCGGGAGGTCTGAGCAGTTCTTC.